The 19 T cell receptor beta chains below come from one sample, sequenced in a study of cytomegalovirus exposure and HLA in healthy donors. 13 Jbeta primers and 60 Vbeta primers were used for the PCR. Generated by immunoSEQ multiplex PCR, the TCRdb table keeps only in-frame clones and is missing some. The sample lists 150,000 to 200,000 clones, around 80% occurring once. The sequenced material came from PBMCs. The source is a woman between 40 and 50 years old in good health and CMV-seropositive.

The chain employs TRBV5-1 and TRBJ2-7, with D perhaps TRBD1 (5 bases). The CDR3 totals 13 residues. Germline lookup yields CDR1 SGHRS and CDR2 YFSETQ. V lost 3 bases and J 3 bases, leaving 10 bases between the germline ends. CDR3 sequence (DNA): TGCGCCAGCAGCTATCAGACAGTCTACGAGCAGTACTTC. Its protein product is CASSYQTVYEQYF.

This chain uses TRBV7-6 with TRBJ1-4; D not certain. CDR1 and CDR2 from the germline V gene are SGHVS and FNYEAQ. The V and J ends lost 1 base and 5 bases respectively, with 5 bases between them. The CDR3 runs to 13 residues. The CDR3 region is CASSLVANEKLFF. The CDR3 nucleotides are TGTGCCAGCAGCTTAGTAGCCAATGAAAAACTGTTTTTT.

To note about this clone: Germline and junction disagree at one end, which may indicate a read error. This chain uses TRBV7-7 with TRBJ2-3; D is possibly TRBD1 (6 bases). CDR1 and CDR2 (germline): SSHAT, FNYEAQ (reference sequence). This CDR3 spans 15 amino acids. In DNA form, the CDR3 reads TGTGCTAGCAGCCAGACGGGACACAGCACAGATACGCAGTATTTT. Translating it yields CASSQTGHSTDTQYF.

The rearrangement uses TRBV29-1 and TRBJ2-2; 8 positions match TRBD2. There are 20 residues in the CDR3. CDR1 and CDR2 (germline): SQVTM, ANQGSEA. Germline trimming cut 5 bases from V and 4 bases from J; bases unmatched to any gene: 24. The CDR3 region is CSVSNRSPSGRKTSTGELFF. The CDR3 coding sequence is TGCAGCGTTTCCAACAGAAGCCCCAGCGGGAGAAAAACCTCCACCGGGGAGCTGTTTTTT.

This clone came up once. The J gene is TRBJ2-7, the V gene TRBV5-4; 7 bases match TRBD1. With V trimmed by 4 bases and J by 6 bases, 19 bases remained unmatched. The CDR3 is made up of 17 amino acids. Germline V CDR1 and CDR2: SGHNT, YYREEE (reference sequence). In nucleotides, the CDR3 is TGTGCCAGCAGCCCCCCCCTGGGACAGAGTCTCAAGGGCGAGCAGTACTTC. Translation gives CASSPPLGQSLKGEQYF.

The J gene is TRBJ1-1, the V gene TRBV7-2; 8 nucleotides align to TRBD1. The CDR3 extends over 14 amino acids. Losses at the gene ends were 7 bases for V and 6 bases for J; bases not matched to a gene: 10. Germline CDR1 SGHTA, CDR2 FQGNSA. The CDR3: CASTQTGVSPEAFF. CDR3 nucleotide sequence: TGTGCCAGCACCCAGACAGGGGTTTCCCCTGAAGCTTTCTTT.

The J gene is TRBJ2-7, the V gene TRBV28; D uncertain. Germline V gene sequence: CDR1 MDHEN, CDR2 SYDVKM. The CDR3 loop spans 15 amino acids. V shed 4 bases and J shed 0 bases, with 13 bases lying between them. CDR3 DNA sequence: TGTGCCAGCAGTTCTGCCGACACCTCCTCCTACGAGCAGTACTTC. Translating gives CASSSADTSSYEQYF.

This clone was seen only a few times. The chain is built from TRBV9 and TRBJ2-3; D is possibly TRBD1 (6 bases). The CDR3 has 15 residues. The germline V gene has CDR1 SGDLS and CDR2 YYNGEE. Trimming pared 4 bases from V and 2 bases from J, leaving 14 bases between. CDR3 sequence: CASSSSGGDTDTQYF. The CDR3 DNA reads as TGTGCCAGCAGCTCTAGTGGGGGCGACACAGATACGCAGTATTTT.

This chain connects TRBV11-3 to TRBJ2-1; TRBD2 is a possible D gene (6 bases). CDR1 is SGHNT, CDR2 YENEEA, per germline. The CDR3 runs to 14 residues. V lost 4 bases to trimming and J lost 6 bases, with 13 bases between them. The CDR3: CASSSRGVRNEQFF. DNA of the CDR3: TGTGCCAGCAGCTCCCGCGGGGTCCGCAATGAGCAGTTCTTC.

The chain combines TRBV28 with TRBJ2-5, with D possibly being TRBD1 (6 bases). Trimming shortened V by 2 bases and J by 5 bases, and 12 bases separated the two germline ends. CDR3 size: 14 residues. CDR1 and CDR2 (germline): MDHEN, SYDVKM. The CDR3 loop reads CASSLGGRRETQYF. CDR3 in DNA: TGTGCCAGCAGTTTAGGGGGCCGGAGGGAGACCCAGTACTTC.

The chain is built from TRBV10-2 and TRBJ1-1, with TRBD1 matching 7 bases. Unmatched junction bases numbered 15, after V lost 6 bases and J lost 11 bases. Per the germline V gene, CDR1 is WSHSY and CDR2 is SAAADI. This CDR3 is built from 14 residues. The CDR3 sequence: CASRAIDRENLAFF. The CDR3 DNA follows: TGCGCCAGCAGAGCTATCGACAGGGAGAATCTCGCTTTCTTT.

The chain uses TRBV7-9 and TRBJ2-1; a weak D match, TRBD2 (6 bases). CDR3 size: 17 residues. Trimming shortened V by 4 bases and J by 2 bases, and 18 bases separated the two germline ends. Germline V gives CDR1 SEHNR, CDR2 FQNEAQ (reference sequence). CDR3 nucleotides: TGTGCCAGCAGCTCCTCCCATAGCGGAAAACCCTACAATGAGCAGTTCTTC. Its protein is CASSSSHSGKPYNEQFF.

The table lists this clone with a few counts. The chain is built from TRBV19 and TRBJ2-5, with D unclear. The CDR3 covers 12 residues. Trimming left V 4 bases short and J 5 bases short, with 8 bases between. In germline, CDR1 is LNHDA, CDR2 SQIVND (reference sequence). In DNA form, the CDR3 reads TGTGCCAGTAGTACCGCTAGGGAGACCCAGTACTTC. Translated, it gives CASSTARETQYF. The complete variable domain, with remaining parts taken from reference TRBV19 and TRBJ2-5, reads DGGITQSPKYLFRKEGQNVTLSCEQNLNHDAMYWYRQDPGQGLRLIYYSQIVNDFQKGDIAEGYSVSREKKESFPLTVTSAQKNPTAFYLCASSTARETQYFGPGTRLLVL.

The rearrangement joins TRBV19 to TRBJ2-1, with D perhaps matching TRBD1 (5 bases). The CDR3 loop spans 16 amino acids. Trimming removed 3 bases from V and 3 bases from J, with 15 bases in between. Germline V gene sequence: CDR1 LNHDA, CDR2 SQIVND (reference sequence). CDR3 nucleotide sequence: TGTGCCAGTAGTATGGGGCCTCCCCCCCTCTACAATGAGCAGTTCTTC. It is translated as CASSMGPPPLYNEQFF. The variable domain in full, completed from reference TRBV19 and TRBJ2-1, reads DGGITQSPKYLFRKEGQNVTLSCEQNLNHDAMYWYRQDPGQGLRLIYYSQIVNDFQKGDIAEGYSVSREKKESFPLTVTSAQKNPTAFYLCASSMGPPPLYNEQFFGPGTRLTVL.

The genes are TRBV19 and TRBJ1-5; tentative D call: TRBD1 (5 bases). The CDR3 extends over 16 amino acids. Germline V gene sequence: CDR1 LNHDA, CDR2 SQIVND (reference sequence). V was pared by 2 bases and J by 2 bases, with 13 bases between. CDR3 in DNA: TGTGCCAGTAGTATAAGGGGTGCCGTCGGCAATCAGCCCCAGCATTTT. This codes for CASSIRGAVGNQPQHF.

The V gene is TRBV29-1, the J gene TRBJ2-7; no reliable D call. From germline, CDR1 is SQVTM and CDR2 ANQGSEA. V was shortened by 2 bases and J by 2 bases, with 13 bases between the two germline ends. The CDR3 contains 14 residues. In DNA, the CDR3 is TGCAGCGTTGAATCAGAACACGCCCCCTACGAGCAGTACTTC. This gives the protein CSVESEHAPYEQYF.

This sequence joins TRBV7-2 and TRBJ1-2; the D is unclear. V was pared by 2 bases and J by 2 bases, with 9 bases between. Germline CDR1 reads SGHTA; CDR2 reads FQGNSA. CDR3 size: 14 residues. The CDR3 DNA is TGTGCCAGCAGCTTACTTACGGAGAACTATGGCTACACCTTC. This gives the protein CASSLLTENYGYTF.

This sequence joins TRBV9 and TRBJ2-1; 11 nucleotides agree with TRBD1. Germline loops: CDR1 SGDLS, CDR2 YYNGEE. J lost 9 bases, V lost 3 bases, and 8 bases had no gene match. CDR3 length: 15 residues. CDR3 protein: CASSGPGQGGTEQFF. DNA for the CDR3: TGTGCCAGCAGCGGGCCGGGACAGGGGGGGACTGAGCAGTTCTTC. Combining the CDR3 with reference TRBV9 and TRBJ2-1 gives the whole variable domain DSGVTQTPKHLITATGQRVTLRCSPRSGDLSVYWYQQSLDQGLQFLIQYYNGEERAKGNILERFSAQQFPDLHSELNLSSLELGDSALYFCASSGPGQGGTEQFFGPGTRLTVL.

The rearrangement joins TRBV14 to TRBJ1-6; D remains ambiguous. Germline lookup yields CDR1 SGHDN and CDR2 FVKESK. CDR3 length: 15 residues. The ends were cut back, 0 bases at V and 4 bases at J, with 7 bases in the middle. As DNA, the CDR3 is TGTGCCAGCAGCCAAGACACGGGTTATAATTCACCCCTCCACTTT. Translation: CASSQDTGYNSPLHF.